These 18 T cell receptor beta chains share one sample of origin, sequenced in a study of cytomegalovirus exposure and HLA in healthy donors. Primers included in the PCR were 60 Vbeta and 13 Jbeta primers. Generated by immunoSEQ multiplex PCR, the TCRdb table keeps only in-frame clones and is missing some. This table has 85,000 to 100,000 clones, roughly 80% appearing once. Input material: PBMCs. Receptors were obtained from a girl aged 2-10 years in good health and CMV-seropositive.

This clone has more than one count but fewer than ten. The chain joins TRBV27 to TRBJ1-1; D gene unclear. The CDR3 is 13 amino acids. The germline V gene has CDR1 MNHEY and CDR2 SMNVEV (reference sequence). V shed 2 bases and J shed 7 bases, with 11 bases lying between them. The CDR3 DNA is TGTGCCAGCAGTTTAGAGATCGGGATTGAAGCTTTCTTT. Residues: CASSLEIGIEAFF.

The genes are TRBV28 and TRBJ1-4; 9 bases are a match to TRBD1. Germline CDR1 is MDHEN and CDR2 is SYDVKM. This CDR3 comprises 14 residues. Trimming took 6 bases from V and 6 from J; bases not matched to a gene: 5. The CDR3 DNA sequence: TGTGCCAGCAGCCCCCGGGACAGGGATGAAAAACTGTTTTTT. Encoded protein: CASSPRDRDEKLFF.

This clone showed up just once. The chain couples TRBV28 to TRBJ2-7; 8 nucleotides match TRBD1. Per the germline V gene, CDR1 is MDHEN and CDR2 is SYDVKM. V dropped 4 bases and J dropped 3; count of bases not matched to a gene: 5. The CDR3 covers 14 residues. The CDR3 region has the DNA TGTGCCAGCAGTTCGCCAGGACAGGGCTACGAGCAGTACTTC. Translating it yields CASSSPGQGYEQYF. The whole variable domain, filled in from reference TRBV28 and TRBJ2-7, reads DVKVTQSSRYLVKRTGEKVFLECVQDMDHENMFWYRQDPGLGLRLIYFSYDVKMKEKGDIPEGYSVSREKKERFSLILESASTNQTSMYLCASSSPGQGYEQYFGPGTRLTVT.

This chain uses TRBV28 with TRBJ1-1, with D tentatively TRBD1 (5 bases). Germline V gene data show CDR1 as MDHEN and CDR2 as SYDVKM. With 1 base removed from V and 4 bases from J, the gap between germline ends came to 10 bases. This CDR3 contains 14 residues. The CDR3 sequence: CASSLSFQGTEAFF. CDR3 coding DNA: TGTGCCAGCAGTTTATCGTTCCAGGGCACTGAAGCTTTCTTT.

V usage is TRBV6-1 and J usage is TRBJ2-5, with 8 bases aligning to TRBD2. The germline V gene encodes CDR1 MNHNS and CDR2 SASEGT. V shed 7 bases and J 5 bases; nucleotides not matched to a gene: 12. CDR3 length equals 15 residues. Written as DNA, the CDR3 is TGTGCCAGCACGAAAGGGGCGGGAGGAGGCGAGACCCAGTACTTC. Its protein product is CASTKGAGGGETQYF.

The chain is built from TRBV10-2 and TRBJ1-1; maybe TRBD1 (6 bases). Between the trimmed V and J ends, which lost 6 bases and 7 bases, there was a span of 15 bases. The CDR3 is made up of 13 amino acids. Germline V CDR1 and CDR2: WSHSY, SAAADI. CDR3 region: CASRNRVYGEAFF. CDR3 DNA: TGCGCCAGCAGAAACAGGGTTTATGGTGAAGCTTTCTTT.

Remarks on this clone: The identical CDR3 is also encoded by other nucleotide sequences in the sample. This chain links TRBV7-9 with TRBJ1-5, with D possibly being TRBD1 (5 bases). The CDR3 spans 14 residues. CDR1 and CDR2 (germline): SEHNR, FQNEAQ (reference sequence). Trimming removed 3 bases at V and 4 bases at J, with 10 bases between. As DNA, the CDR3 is TGTGCCAGCAGCTTGGAGACAGCTAATCAGCCCCAGCATTTT. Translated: CASSLETANQPQHF.

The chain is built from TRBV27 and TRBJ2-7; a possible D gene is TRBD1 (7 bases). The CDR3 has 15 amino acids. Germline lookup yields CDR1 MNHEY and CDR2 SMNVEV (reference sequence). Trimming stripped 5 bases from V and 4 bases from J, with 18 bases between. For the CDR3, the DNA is TGTGCCAGCAGTCGCGGGGACAGCCCGTTATACGAGCAGTACTTC. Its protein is CASSRGDSPLYEQYF.

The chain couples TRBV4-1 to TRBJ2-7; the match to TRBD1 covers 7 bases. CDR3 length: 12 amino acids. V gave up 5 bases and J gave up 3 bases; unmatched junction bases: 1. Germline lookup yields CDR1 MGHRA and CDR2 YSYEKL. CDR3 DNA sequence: TGCGCCAGCAGCGGGGACAGCTACGAGCAGTACTTC. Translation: CASSGDSYEQYF.

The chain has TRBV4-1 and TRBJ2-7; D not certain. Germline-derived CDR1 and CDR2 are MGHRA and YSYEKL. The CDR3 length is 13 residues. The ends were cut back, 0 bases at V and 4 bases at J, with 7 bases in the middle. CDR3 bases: TGCGCCAGCAGCCAAGATGTCGGGTACGAGCAGTACTTC. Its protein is CASSQDVGYEQYF.

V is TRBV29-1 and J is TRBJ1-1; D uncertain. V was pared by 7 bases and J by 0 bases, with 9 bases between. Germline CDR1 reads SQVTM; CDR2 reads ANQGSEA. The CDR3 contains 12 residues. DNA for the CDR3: TGCAGCGGTGCGATGTTGAACACTGAAGCTTTCTTT. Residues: CSGAMLNTEAFF.

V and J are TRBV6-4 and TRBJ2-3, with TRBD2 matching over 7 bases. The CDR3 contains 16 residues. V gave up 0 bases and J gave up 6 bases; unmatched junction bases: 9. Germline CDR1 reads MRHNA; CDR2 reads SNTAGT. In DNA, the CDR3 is TGTGCCAGCAGTGACTCGTCTAGCGGACCAGGGGATACGCAGTATTTT. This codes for CASSDSSSGPGDTQYF.

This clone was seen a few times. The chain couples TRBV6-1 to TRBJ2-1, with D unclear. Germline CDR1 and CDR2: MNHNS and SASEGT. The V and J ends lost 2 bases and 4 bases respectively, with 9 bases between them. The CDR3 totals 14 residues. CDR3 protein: CASSEIHEYNEQFF. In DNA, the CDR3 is TGTGCCAGCAGTGAAATTCACGAGTACAATGAGCAGTTCTTC.

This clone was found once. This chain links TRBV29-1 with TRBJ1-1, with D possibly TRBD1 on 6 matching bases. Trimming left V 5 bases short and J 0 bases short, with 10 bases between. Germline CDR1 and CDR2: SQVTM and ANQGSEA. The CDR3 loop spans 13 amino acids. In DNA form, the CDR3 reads TGCAGCGTTACCGGACAGTTGAACACTGAAGCTTTCTTT. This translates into CSVTGQLNTEAFF.

CDR3 coding DNA: TGCGCCAGCAGTGAGTTTAAGCGGGAGGGCACAGATACGCAGTATTTT. The encoded protein is CASSEFKREGTDTQYF. The chain recombines TRBV10-1 with TRBJ2-3, with TRBD2 matching over 9 bases. Germline V lookup: CDR1 WNHNN, CDR2 SYGVQD (reference sequence). V dropped 1 base and J dropped 1; count of bases not matched to a gene: 3. CDR3 length: 16 amino acids.

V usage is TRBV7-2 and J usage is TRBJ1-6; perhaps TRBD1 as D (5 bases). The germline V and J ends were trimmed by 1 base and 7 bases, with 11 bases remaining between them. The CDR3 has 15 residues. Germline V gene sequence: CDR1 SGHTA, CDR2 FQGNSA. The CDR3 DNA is TGTGCCAGCAGCTTAGTTACAGGACTAAATTCACCCCTCCACTTT. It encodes CASSLVTGLNSPLHF. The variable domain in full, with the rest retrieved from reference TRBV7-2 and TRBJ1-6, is GAGVSQSPSNKVTEKGKDVELRCDPISGHTALYWYRQSLGQGLEFLIYFQGNSAPDKSGLPSDRFSAERTGGSVSTLTIQRTQQEDSAVYLCASSLVTGLNSPLHFGNGTRLTVT.

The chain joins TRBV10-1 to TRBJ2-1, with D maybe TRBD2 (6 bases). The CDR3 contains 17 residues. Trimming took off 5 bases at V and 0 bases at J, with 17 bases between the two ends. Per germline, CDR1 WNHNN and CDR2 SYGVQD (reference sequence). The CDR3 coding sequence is TGCGCCAGCAGTCCGGAGGGATGGCCACTCTCCTACAATGAGCAGTTCTTC. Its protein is CASSPEGWPLSYNEQFF.

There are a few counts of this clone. The CDR3 loop is CASSPNKETQYF. The CDR3 DNA reads as TGCGCCAGCAGCCCCAACAAAGAGACCCAGTACTTC. The gene calls are TRBV5-1 and TRBJ2-5; the D is unclear. The germline gives CDR1 SGHRS, CDR2 YFSETQ. The CDR3 is made up of 12 amino acids. V was pared by 4 bases and J by 3 bases, with 7 bases between.